This TCR beta chain originates from a study of T cell changes during pregnancy in multiple sclerosis. Libraries were prepared by immunoSEQ multiplex PCR; TCRdb keeps only in-frame clonotypes and omits some of them. Of 30,000 to 45,000 clones in the sample, more than 85% are singletons; the top ten hold 12%. This clone has just one count. The TCR comes from a female donor with multiple sclerosis, enrolled in a pregnancy study. The sample was CD8+ T cells from peripheral blood mononuclear cells, taken after pregnancy.

CDR3 sequence: CASSMGLVGYEQYF. CDR3 bases: TGTGCCAGTAGCATGGGACTAGTAGGGTACGAGCAGTACTTC. The V and J genes are TRBV19 and TRBJ2-7, with TRBD2 matching 8 bases. This CDR3 has 14 residues. V was pared by 6 bases and J by 4 bases, with 8 bases of the junction left unmatched. Per the germline V gene, CDR1 is LNHDA and CDR2 is SQIVND (reference sequence).